These 27 T cell receptor beta chains were sequenced from one sample in a study of T-cell reconstitution after alpha-beta-depleted transplantation in children. Unique molecular identifiers tagged the TCRbeta library. TCRdb fed the PCR reads into MiXCR, producing one record per CDR3 protein. The sample records around 440,000 distinct CDR3 sequences, about 10% being singletons. This specimen was PBMCs, taken before TCRalphabeta/CD19-depleted stem cell transplant. The origin of the receptors is a child aged 2-9 years with inherited bone marrow failure, due to receive a stem cell transplant.

In its sample, this clonotype was seen many times. This chain uses TRBV7-9 with TRBJ2-4; possibly TRBD2 for D (7 bases). Germline V gene sequence: CDR1 SEHNR, CDR2 FQNEAQ (reference sequence). V lost 2 bases, J lost 6 bases, and 14 bases lay in between. This CDR3 region has 15 residues. CDR3 region: CASSLSAGASNIQYF. CDR3 DNA sequence: TGTGCCAGCAGCTTAAGTGCGGGGGCGTCAAACATTCAGTACTTC.

This clonotype was seen a handful of times. The chain joins TRBV24-1 to TRBJ2-1; D unresolved. Germline CDR1 KGHDR, CDR2 SFDVKD. V gave up 6 bases and J gave up 9 bases, with 8 bases separating them. This CDR3 has 11 residues. CDR3 sequence reads: CATSHQSEQFF. In DNA form, the CDR3 reads TGTGCCACCAGTCACCAGAGTGAGCAGTTCTTC.

This clonotype appeared a few times. The J gene is TRBJ2-1, the V gene TRBV19; D call uncertain. Between the trimmed V and J ends, which lost 7 bases and 3 bases, there was a span of 16 bases. Germline lookup yields CDR1 LNHDA and CDR2 SQIVND (reference sequence). This CDR3 is 15 amino acids long. The DNA of the CDR3 is TGTGCCAGTACCCCATTAAAGGACGGCTACAATGAGCAGTTCTTC. This gives the protein CASTPLKDGYNEQFF.

This clonotype was detected ten times or more. V is TRBV5-5 and J is TRBJ1-5; D gene ambiguous. The germline V gene encodes CDR1 SGHKS and CDR2 YYEKEE (reference sequence). The CDR3 sequence is 13 residues long. V lost 1 base and J 7 bases, leaving 9 bases between the germline ends. CDR3 amino acids: CASSLWGYQPQHF. In DNA form, the CDR3 reads TGTGCCAGCAGCTTGTGGGGATACCAGCCCCAGCATTTT.

The table lists this clonotype with a count of one. The chain joins TRBV20-1 to TRBJ2-7; TRBD2 matches 11 bases. CDR3 length: 16 amino acids. The junction had 10 bases not matched to a gene; V was cut back by 3 bases and J by 3 bases. CDR1 and CDR2 (germline): DFQATT, SNEGSKA (reference sequence). The CDR3 reads CSASPPGLAAIYEQYF. CDR3 bases: TGCAGTGCTAGTCCTCCGGGACTAGCGGCAATCTACGAGCAGTACTTC.

This clonotype was detected only a few times. J is TRBJ2-5 and V is TRBV7-2, with D tentatively TRBD2 (5 bases). Looked up from germline, CDR1 is SGHTA and CDR2 is FQGNSA. The CDR3 consists of 12 residues. V lost 7 bases to trimming and J lost 4 bases, with 10 bases between them. The CDR3 DNA reads as TGTGCCAGCAATAGAGGGTTAGAGACCCAGTACTTC. The encoded protein is CASNRGLETQYF.

This clonotype has a handful of counts. J is TRBJ2-2 and V is TRBV11-2; 12 bases map to TRBD2. CDR1 and CDR2 from the germline V gene are SGHAT and FQNNGV. This CDR3 is built from 19 residues. The ends lost 2 bases at V and 5 bases at J; junction bases unmatched: 12. The CDR3 bases are TGTGCCAGCAGCTTATTTCCCCTAGCGGGAGGGCCGCGGACCGGGGAGCTGTTTTTT. Residues: CASSLFPLAGGPRTGELFF.

There are many counts of this clonotype. V and J are TRBV9 and TRBJ2-1, with D maybe TRBD1 (6 bases). In germline, CDR1 is SGDLS, CDR2 YYNGEE. This CDR3 has 15 amino acids. Trimming left V 4 bases short and J 9 bases short, with 20 bases between. The CDR3 sequence: CASSPADRPSREQFF. In DNA, the CDR3 is TGTGCCAGCAGCCCTGCTGACAGGCCTTCCCGTGAGCAGTTCTTC.

This clonotype was counted many times. The V and J genes are TRBV6-2 or TRBV6-3 and TRBJ2-7; 7 bases map to TRBD1. This CDR3 is 16 amino acids long. J gave up 11 bases and V 2 bases, and 18 bases lay outside the gene matches. Looked up from germline, CDR1 is MNHEY and CDR2 is SVGEGT. For the CDR3, the DNA is TGTGCCAGCAGTTACGGAACTGGGGACAGTTCGATAATCGAGTACTTC. Its protein is CASSYGTGDSSIIEYF.

This clonotype was counted ten times or more. CDR3 protein: CASGAGLSTGELFF. The CDR3, as DNA: TGTGCCAGCGGGGCAGGATTGAGCACCGGGGAGCTGTTTTTT. This rearrangement joins TRBV28 to TRBJ2-2, with D possibly TRBD1 on 5 matching bases. The CDR3 totals 14 residues. In germline, CDR1 is MDHEN, CDR2 SYDVKM. Trimming left V 8 bases short and J 4 bases short, with 14 bases between.

At least ten counts were recorded for this clonotype. The rearrangement joins TRBV28 to TRBJ2-1, with D tentatively TRBD1 (5 bases). This CDR3 is built from 18 residues. Trimming pared 2 bases from V and 1 base from J, leaving 18 bases between. CDR1 is MDHEN and CDR2 is SYDVKM in the germline V gene. The CDR3 is CASSLPLGAVVSYNEQFF. CDR3 nucleotides: TGTGCCAGCAGTTTACCCCTAGGGGCAGTAGTTTCCTACAATGAGCAGTTCTTC. Variable domain in full (rest from reference TRBV28 and TRBJ2-1): DVKVTQSSRYLVKRTGEKVFLECVQDMDHENMFWYRQDPGLGLRLIYFSYDVKMKEKGDIPEGYSVSREKKERFSLILESASTNQTSMYLCASSLPLGAVVSYNEQFFGPGTRLTVL.

Many counts were recorded for this clonotype. V and J are TRBV24-1 and TRBJ1-5, with unresolved D. From germline, CDR1 is KGHDR and CDR2 SFDVKD. This CDR3 contains 14 residues. V lost 4 bases to trimming and J lost 0 bases, with 6 bases between them. CDR3 DNA: TGTGCCACCAGTGAACCTTATAGCAATCAGCCCCAGCATTTT. This encodes CATSEPYSNQPQHF.

In this sample, this clonotype turned up many times. This chain joins TRBV5-4 and TRBJ1-2; TRBD1 agrees at 7 bases. The CDR3 is 15 amino acids. Germline CDR1 is SGHNT and CDR2 is YYREEE (reference sequence). The trim removed 2 bases at V and 1 base at J, leaving 5 bases unmatched. The CDR3 sequence: CASSFGTVGNYGYTF. As DNA, the CDR3 is TGTGCCAGCAGCTTTGGGACAGTTGGTAACTATGGCTACACCTTC.

This clonotype was seen only a few times. The chain carries TRBV27 and TRBJ2-1, with D possibly being TRBD2 (6 bases). Germline values: CDR1 MNHEY, CDR2 SMNVEV (reference sequence). Trimming removed 8 bases from V and 6 bases from J, with 17 bases in between. This CDR3 contains 14 residues. DNA for the CDR3: TGTGCCAGCCTAGGAGGGCCGGTTTTCAATGAGCAGTTCTTC. Encoded protein: CASLGGPVFNEQFF.

The V gene is TRBV5-4, the J gene TRBJ1-1; D might be TRBD1 (6 bases). Trimming removed 3 bases from V and 2 bases from J, with 11 bases in between. The CDR3 runs 14 residues. Germline CDR1 reads SGHNT; CDR2 reads YYREEE (reference sequence). As DNA, the CDR3 is TGTGCCAGCAGCTCGGGACAACCCAACACTGAAGCTTTCTTT. It specifies CASSSGQPNTEAFF.

This clonotype turned up a few times. J is TRBJ2-7 and V is TRBV30; D is possibly TRBD2 (6 bases). This CDR3 contains 11 residues. CDR1 and CDR2 from the germline V gene are GTSNPN and SVGIG (reference sequence). With 4 bases removed from V and 5 bases from J, the gap between germline ends came to 9 bases. CDR3 DNA: TGTGCCTGGACTTCGGGGGACGAGCAGTACTTC. The encoded protein is CAWTSGDEQYF.

A few counts support this clonotype. The chain recombines TRBV9 with TRBJ2-5, with D perhaps TRBD1 or TRBD2 (5 bases each). V was pared by 4 bases and J by 0 bases, with 19 bases between. This CDR3 has 17 amino acids. Germline assignment: CDR1 SGDLS and CDR2 YYNGEE. The CDR3 DNA reads as TGTGCCAGCAGCCCTCGAGGGTCAGACAGCGACCAAGAGACCCAGTACTTC. It is translated as CASSPRGSDSDQETQYF.

This clonotype was recorded at least ten times. V is TRBV5-6 and J is TRBJ2-5; D may match TRBD1 or TRBD2 (5 bases each). V was clipped by 4 bases and J by 4 bases, with 17 bases between them. The CDR3 consists of 15 residues. Germline-derived CDR1 and CDR2 are SGHDT and YYEEEE. The CDR3 bases are TGTGCCAGCAGCATACCGGGACGAGCAATAGAGACCCAGTACTTC. Protein sequence: CASSIPGRAIETQYF.

This clonotype was counted at least ten times. The chain couples TRBV5-5 to TRBJ2-7, with D perhaps TRBD1 or TRBD2 (5 bases each). Trimming pared 1 base from V and 2 bases from J, leaving 7 bases between. The germline V gene has CDR1 SGHKS and CDR2 YYEKEE (reference sequence). The CDR3 is 13 amino acids. The DNA for the CDR3 is TGTGCCAGCAGCTTGTGGGGGACCTACGAGCAGTACTTC. As protein: CASSLWGTYEQYF.

This clonotype was found many times. This rearrangement joins TRBV10-2 to TRBJ2-1; D call uncertain. V lost 2 bases, J lost 3 bases, and 11 bases lay in between. The CDR3 spans 15 residues. Germline CDR1 reads WSHSY; CDR2 reads SAAADI. CDR3 coding DNA: TGCGCCAGCAGTGAGCTAAGTCCCGGCTACAATGAGCAGTTCTTC. Protein sequence: CASSELSPGYNEQFF.

The V call is TRBV5-1, the J call TRBJ1-1; D is unclear. Germline CDR1 is SGHRS and CDR2 is YFSETQ. V lost 1 base, J lost 1 base, and 5 bases lay in between. This CDR3 is 13 amino acids long. The CDR3 DNA follows: TGCGCCAGCAGCTTGAAGAGGAACACTGAAGCTTTCTTT. It encodes CASSLKRNTEAFF.

This clonotype was observed at least ten times. This chain uses TRBV28 with TRBJ2-5; D remains ambiguous. With 6 bases removed from V and 5 bases from J, the gap between germline ends came to 22 bases. Looked up from germline, CDR1 is MDHEN and CDR2 is SYDVKM. This CDR3 has 16 amino acids. CDR3 loop: CASSTAHATAWETQYF. The CDR3 bases are TGTGCCAGCAGCACTGCACACGCAACGGCATGGGAGACCCAGTACTTC. The variable domain in full, completed from reference TRBV28 and TRBJ2-5, reads DVKVTQSSRYLVKRTGEKVFLECVQDMDHENMFWYRQDPGLGLRLIYFSYDVKMKEKGDIPEGYSVSREKKERFSLILESASTNQTSMYLCASSTAHATAWETQYFGPGTRLLVL.

This clonotype was detected many times. V gene TRBV5-1 combines with J gene TRBJ2-3; the D gene is possibly TRBD1 (6 bases). This CDR3 has 16 amino acids. V was clipped by 2 bases and J by 0 bases, with 13 bases between them. The V gene's germline CDR1 is SGHRS and CDR2 YFSETQ. The CDR3 loop reads CASSFNRVPSTDTQYF. The CDR3, as DNA: TGCGCCAGCAGCTTCAACAGGGTCCCTAGCACAGATACGCAGTATTTT.

The rearrangement uses TRBV6-5 and TRBJ2-7, with D unclear. The CDR3 covers 14 residues. The V gene lost 1 base and the J gene lost 3 bases, with 10 bases spanning the gap. Germline values: CDR1 MNHEY, CDR2 SVGAGI. This CDR3 reads CASSYYDGNYEQYF. In nucleotides, the CDR3 is TGTGCCAGCAGTTACTACGACGGTAACTACGAGCAGTACTTC.

This sequence joins TRBV20-1 and TRBJ2-3; perhaps TRBD2 as D (5 bases). Germline loops: CDR1 DFQATT, CDR2 SNEGSKA (reference sequence). The CDR3 covers 13 residues. V lost 6 bases and J 4 bases, leaving 14 bases between the germline ends. The CDR3 nucleotides read TGCAGTGCCACGGACTCCCTCTCAGATACGCAGTATTTT. Its translation: CSATDSLSDTQYF.

This clonotype was counted at least ten times. The chain combines TRBV7-8 with TRBJ2-3; TRBD2 matches 7 bases. Germline trimming cut 1 base from V and 2 bases from J; bases unmatched to any gene: 6. Germline values: CDR1 SGHVS, CDR2 FQNEAQ. The CDR3 spans 16 residues. CDR3: CASSLGEGGITDTQYF. CDR3 nucleotide sequence: TGTGCCAGCAGCTTAGGGGAGGGAGGCATCACAGATACGCAGTATTTT. Combining the CDR3 with reference TRBV7-8 and TRBJ2-3 gives the whole variable domain GAGVSQSPRYKVAKRGQDVALRCDPISGHVSLFWYQQALGQGPEFLTYFQNEAQLDKSGLPSDRFFAERPEGSVSTLKIQRTQQEDSAVYLCASSLGEGGITDTQYFGPGTRLTVL.

In this sample, this clonotype turned up many times. This sequence joins TRBV10-3 and TRBJ2-2, with D perhaps TRBD1 (5 bases). The CDR3 length is 12 residues. The germline CDR1 and CDR2 sequences are ENHRY and SYGVKD. V lost 9 bases and J 4 bases, leaving 9 bases between the germline ends. CDR3 nucleotide sequence: TGTGCCATTTGGGGCGGCACCGGGGAGCTGTTTTTT. It codes for CAIWGGTGELFF.